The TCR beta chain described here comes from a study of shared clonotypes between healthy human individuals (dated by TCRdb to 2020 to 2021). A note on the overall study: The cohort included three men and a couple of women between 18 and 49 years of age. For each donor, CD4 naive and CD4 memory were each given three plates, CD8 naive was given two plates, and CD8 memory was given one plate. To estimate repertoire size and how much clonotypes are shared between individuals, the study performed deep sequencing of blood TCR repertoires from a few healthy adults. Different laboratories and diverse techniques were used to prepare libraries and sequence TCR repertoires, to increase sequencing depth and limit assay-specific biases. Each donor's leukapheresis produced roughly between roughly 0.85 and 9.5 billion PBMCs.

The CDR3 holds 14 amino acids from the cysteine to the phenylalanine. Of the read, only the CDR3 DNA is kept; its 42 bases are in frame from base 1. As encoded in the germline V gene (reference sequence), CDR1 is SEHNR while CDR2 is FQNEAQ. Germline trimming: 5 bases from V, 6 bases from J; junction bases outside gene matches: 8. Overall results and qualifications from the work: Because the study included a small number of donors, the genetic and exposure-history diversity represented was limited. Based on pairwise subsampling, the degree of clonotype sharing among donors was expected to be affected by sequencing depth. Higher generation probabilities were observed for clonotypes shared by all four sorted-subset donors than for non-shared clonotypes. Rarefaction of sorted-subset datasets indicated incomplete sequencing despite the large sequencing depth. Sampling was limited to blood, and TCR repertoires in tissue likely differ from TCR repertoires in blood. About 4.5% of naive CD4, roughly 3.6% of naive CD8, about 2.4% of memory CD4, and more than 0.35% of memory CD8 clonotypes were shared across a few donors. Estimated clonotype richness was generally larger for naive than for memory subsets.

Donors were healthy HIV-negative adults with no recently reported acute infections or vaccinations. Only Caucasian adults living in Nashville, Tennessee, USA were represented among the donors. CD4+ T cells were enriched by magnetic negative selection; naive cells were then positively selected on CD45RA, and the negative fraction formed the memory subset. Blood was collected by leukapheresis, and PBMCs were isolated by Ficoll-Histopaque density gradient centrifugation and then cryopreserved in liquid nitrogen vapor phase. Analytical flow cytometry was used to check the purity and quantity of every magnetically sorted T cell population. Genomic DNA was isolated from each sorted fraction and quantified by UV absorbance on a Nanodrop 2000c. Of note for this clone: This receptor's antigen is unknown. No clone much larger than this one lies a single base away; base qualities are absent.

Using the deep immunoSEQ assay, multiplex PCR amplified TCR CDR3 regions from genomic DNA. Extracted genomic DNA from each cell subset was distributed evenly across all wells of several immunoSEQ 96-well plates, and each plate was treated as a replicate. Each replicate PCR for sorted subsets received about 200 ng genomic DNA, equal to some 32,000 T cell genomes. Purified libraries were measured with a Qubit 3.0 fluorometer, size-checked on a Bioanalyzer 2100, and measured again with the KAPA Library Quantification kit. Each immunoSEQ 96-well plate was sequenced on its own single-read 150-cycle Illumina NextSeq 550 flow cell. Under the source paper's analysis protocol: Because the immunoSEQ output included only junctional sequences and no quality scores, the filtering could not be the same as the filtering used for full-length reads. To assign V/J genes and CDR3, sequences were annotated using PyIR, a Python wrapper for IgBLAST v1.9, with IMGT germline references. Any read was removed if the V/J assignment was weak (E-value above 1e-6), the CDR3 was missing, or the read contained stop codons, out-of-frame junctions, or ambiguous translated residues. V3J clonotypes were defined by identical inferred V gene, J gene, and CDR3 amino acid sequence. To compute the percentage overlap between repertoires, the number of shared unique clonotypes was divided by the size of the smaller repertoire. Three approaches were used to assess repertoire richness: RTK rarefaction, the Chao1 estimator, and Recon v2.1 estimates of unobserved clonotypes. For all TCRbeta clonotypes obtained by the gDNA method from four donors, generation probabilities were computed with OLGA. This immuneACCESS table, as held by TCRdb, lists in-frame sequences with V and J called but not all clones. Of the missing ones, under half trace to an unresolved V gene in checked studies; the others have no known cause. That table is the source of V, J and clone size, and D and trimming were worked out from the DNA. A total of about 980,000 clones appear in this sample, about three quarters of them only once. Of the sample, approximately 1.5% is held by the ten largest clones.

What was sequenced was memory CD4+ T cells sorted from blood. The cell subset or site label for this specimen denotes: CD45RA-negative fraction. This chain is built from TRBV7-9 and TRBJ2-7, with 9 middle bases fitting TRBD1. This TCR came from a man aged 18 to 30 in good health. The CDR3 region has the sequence CASSRTGVIREQYF. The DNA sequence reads TGTGCCAGCAGCCGGACAGGGGTGATCCGCGAGCAGTACTTC.